This TCR beta chain is drawn from a study of PD-1 blockade in classical Hodgkin lymphoma. The protocol was immunoSEQ multiplex PCR, while the TCRdb copy is restricted to in-frame clones and leaves out a portion. This sample has some 96,000 clones, with more than 85% found just once. On this clone itself: As yet, its antigen is unknown.

This sample's time point: cycle 4 day 1 (C4D1), after 5 to 7 weeks of nivolumab. Autologous stem cell transplantation was followed by relapse in every patient, and brentuximab vedotin exposure varied. The CDR3 has 12 amino acids. The germline gives CDR1 SGHVS, CDR2 FNYEAQ. Losses at the gene ends were 5 bases for V and 4 bases for J; bases not matched to a gene: 2. General study points: The study found complete responders had baseline diversity similar to newly diagnosed patients. Possible causes of repertoire differences, disease activity or prior therapy, remain undefined. As was reported, newly diagnosed patients showed lower baseline TCR diversity than healthy donors did.

The chain recombines TRBV7-6 with TRBJ2-7, with 7 bases fitting TRBD1. The TCR comes from a human donor with classical Hodgkin lymphoma. Sequenced here: peripheral blood mononuclear cells (PBMCs), sampled before the fourth cycle of nivolumab. CDR3: CASSQQGYEQYF. In nucleotides, the CDR3 is TGTGCCAGCAGCCAACAGGGGTACGAGCAGTACTTC.